Shown below are 9 T cell receptor beta chains from a single sample sequenced in a study of blood T cell repertoires in COVID-19. TCRdb's table, derived via immunoSEQ multiplex PCR, lists solely in-frame clones and lacks some. The sample shows 250,000 to 300,000 clones, 89% of them seen only once. The source material was PBMCs or T cells enriched from blood (not recorded which). Receptors were obtained from a woman in her 40s who had recovered from COVID-19.

CDR3 nucleotide sequence: TGTGCCAGCAGCTACACCGGACAGGGATCTGAAAAACTGTTTTTT. It translates to CASSYTGQGSEKLFF. The V and J genes are TRBV3-1 (or the pseudogene TRBV3-2) and TRBJ1-4; 8 bases agree with TRBD1. The ends lost 5 bases at V and 7 bases at J; junction bases unmatched: 9. CDR1 LGHDT and CDR2 YNNKEL come from the germline V gene (reference sequence). CDR3 length: 15 amino acids.

The chain joins TRBV6-2 or TRBV6-3 to TRBJ1-1; perhaps TRBD1 as D (6 bases). V lost 0 bases and J 7 bases, leaving 21 bases between the germline ends. This CDR3 is 17 amino acids long. Germline V lookup: CDR1 MNHEY, CDR2 SVGEGT. The CDR3 bases are TGTGCCAGCAGTTACTCGAGGGGAGACAGGATGGCCCTTGAAGCTTTCTTT. This encodes CASSYSRGDRMALEAFF.

This sequence joins TRBV10-3 and TRBJ1-1; TRBD1 agrees at 9 bases. The germline gives CDR1 ENHRY, CDR2 SYGVKD. V gave up 7 bases and J gave up 10 bases; unmatched junction bases: 19. The CDR3 length is 16 residues. The chain's CDR3 is CAIKRDRESPEARAFF. In DNA form, the CDR3 reads TGTGCCATCAAAAGGGACAGGGAATCCCCAGAGGCGAGAGCTTTCTTT.

This rearrangement joins TRBV4-2 to TRBJ1-2; the match to TRBD1 covers 8 bases. J lost 3 bases, V lost 0 bases, and 0 bases had no gene match. The CDR3 length is 14 residues. Germline V gene data show CDR1 as LGHNA and CDR2 as YNFKEQ. CDR3 nucleotide sequence: TGTGCCAGCAGCCAAGAGGACAGGGACTATGGCTACACCTTC. Its translation is CASSQEDRDYGYTF.

The V and J genes are TRBV6-6 and TRBJ2-6; 7 nucleotides line up with TRBD1. The CDR3 loop spans 15 amino acids. Per the germline V gene, CDR1 is MNHNY and CDR2 is SVGAGI (reference sequence). Losses at the gene ends were 6 bases for V and 1 base for J; bases not matched to a gene: 3. The CDR3 DNA reads as TGTGCCAGCAGCCTACAGGGGTCTGGGGCCAACGTCCTGACTTTC. This gives the protein CASSLQGSGANVLTF.

The chain carries TRBV29-1 and TRBJ2-7; 8 bases line up with TRBD2. Germline V gives CDR1 SQVTM, CDR2 ANQGSEA. Trimming removed 4 bases from V and 4 bases from J; junction bases left unmatched: 3. The CDR3 loop spans 12 amino acids. The CDR3 spells CSVGRGGYEQYF. In DNA, the CDR3 is TGCAGCGTTGGTCGGGGGGGGTACGAGCAGTACTTC.

The chain has TRBV5-1 and TRBJ2-4; TRBD2 matches 7 bases. The V and J ends lost 1 base and 7 bases, in that order; junction bases with no gene match: 11. The CDR3 totals 16 residues. Germline assignment: CDR1 SGHRS and CDR2 YFSETQ. CDR3: CASSLRAGSGDNIQYF. DNA for the CDR3: TGCGCCAGCAGCTTGAGGGCTGGAAGCGGGGATAACATTCAGTACTTC.

Only one count was recorded for this clone. This chain joins TRBV9 and TRBJ1-2; 8 bases align to TRBD1. Germline trimming cut 2 bases from V and 5 bases from J; bases unmatched to any gene: 8. In germline, CDR1 is SGDLS, CDR2 YYNGEE. This CDR3 spans 15 amino acids. In nucleotides, the CDR3 is TGTGCCAGCAGCGTGACAGGGGTGGACCGGTATGGCTACACCTTC. It specifies CASSVTGVDRYGYTF.

The CDR3 sequence: CASSGRTGLNTEAFF. The CDR3, as DNA: TGTGCCAGCAGTGGGAGGACAGGATTGAACACTGAAGCTTTCTTT. The chain is built from TRBV2 and TRBJ1-1; TRBD1 aligns across 7 bases. CDR1 and CDR2 (germline): SNHLY, FYNNEI. Losses at the gene ends were 4 bases for V and 0 bases for J; bases not matched to a gene: 5. The CDR3 length is 15 residues.